This T cell receptor beta chain stems from a study of Ad26.COV2.S vaccination and SARS-CoV-2 variants (dated by TCRdb to the early 2020s). In the study overall: Donors in the vaccine arm were drawn from COV1001, a multicentre, randomized, double-blind, placebo-controlled phase I-IIa trial testing Ad26.COV2.S in healthy adults. Trial participants were randomized into five groups of five: low-dose or high-dose Ad26.COV2.S given once or twice, or placebo on both occasions. Dosing of Ad26.COV2.S was intramuscular, at either 5x10^10 or 1x10^11 viral particles, delivered as one shot or as two shots spaced 56 days apart. Investigators did not know the trial group allocation while performing experiments and assessing outcomes. The TCR-sequenced set comprised around 30 samples: approximately 20 Ad26.COV2.S vaccine recipients, 5 placebo recipients and 8 SARS-CoV-2 convalescent individuals. TCRbeta repertoire sequencing served as the tool for gauging how specific and how broad the SARS-CoV-2-reactive T cell receptors were following Ad26.COV2.S vaccination.

The intended sense of this specimen's treatment or condition label: about 20 received Ad26.COV2.S at low or high dose, single or two shots; 5 received placebo; per-sample allocation not given. Repertoires of vaccine and placebo recipients were sequenced from samples collected on day 63 after the first injection. Cohort 1b enrolled fewer than 30 adults aged 18-55 years at a single site in Boston, USA, between 29 July and 7 August 2020. Ad26.COV2.S consisted of a replication-incompetent adenovirus type 26 vector by which a prefusion-stabilized SARS-CoV-2 spike protein from the original Wuhan strain was expressed. Concerning this clone itself: Its specific antigen is unknown. No qualities accompany the bases; no much larger clone lies one base away.

The immunoSEQ Assay was used to sequence TCRbeta CDR3 regions. After extraction, genomic DNA underwent amplification by bias-controlled multiplex PCR, followed by high-throughput sequencing. From the authors' description of their analysis: To quantify the absolute abundance of each unique TCRbeta CDR3 region, sequences were collapsed and filtered. Usable DNA was measured by amplifying reference genes present in all nucleated cells, and TCRbeta template counts were normalized to that usable DNA to estimate T cell fraction. Repertoire TCRs were annotated as SARS-CoV-2-specific by exact matching of V gene, CDR3 amino acid sequence and J gene to a known reactive TCR set. MIRA supplied the reference SARS-CoV-2 TCR set, which was filtered for enrichment in COVID-19-positive ImmuneCODE repertoires so that public or cross-reactive TCRs were removed. Drawing on the MIRA antigens, annotated TCRs were analysed further at the level of specific ORF or position within ORF. Breadth was defined as annotated unique rearrangements over total unique productive rearrangements; depth was the summed frequency of those rearrangements. TCR breadth was compared between groups using two-sided Wilcoxon rank-sum tests. This immuneACCESS table, as held by TCRdb, lists in-frame sequences with V and J called but not all clones. Of the missing ones, under half trace to an unresolved V gene in checked studies; the others have no known cause. V and J calls and clone size are given by that table; D and trimming were obtained from the DNA. The table for this sample lists roughly 420,000 clones; 89% of them were counted only once. Jointly, the top ten make up approximately 2.5% of the sample.

Points the paper makes about the study in general: After vaccination, substantial breadth of spike-specific CD8+ and CD4+ T cell responses was reported. Comparable non-spike TCR breadth was observed between vaccine and placebo recipients, consistent with only spike being contained in the vaccine. Spike-specific TCR breadth was higher in Ad26.COV2.S recipients than in placebo recipients (P = 0.0014). The study was not powered to compare responses between vaccine doses or regimens. It was noted by the authors that total T cell responses may have been underestimated by the TCR breadth and depth analyses.

Looking up the germline V gene yields CDR1 LGHNA and CDR2 YSLEER. Here V drops 5 bases and J drops 6 bases, and the junction holds 6 bases not matched to any gene. Its CDR3 holds 13 amino acids, cysteine through phenylalanine. Of the read, only the CDR3 DNA is kept; its 39 bases are in frame from base 1. The sequencing here drew on peripheral blood, taken in a trial of Ad26.COV2.S vaccine versus placebo. The source is a person aged 18 to 59 who received the Ad26.COV2.S COVID-19 vaccine or a placebo. The rearranged chain carries TRBV4-3 and TRBJ1-2, and 7 junction bases match TRBD1. The CDR3 reads CASSALQGNGYTF. The nucleotides read TGCGCCAGCAGCGCACTACAGGGGAATGGCTACACCTTC.